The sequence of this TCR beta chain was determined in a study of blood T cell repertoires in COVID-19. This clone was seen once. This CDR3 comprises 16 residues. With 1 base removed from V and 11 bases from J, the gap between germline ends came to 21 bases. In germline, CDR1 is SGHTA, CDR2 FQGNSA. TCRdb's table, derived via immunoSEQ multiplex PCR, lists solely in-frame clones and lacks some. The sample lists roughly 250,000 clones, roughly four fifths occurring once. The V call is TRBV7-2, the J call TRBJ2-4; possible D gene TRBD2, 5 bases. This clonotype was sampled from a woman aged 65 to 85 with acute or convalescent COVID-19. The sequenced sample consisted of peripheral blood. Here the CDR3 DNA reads TGTGCCAGCAGCTTAGGATGGTCAAGGGAGAAAATCCTTCAGTACTTC. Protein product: CASSLGWSREKILQYF. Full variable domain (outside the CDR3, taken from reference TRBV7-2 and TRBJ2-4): GAGVSQSPSNKVTEKGKDVELRCDPISGHTALYWYRQSLGQGLEFLIYFQGNSAPDKSGLPSDRFSAERTGGSVSTLTIQRTQQEDSAVYLCASSLGWSREKILQYFGAGTRLSVL.